Following are 10 T cell receptor beta chains from one sample sequenced in a study of T cells in Graves' hyperthyroidism and ophthalmopathy. Researchers amplified the TCR beta CDR3 regions from RNA transcripts. During a first-round RT-PCR of the TCR CDR3, the HTBI primer set was used. TCRdb fed the multiplex PCR reads into MiXCR, producing one record per CDR3 protein. The data show 640,000 or so distinct CDR3 sequences, with 12% to 15% seen just once and roughly 7% held by the top ten. Sample: blood. These receptors originate from a woman younger than 30 with Graves' ophthalmopathy.

This clonotype was detected ten times or more. The V gene is TRBV11-2, the J gene TRBJ2-1; no definite D call. The CDR3 sequence is 13 residues long. Trimming removed 3 bases from V and 2 bases from J, with 5 bases in between. Germline loops: CDR1 SGHAT, CDR2 FQNNGV. CDR3 coding DNA: TGTGCCAGCAGCTTGACCCCCTACAATGAGCAGTTCTTC. It encodes CASSLTPYNEQFF.

The V call is TRBV28, the J call TRBJ1-1, with TRBD1 as a possible D gene (5 bases). The germline V gene encodes CDR1 MDHEN and CDR2 SYDVKM. CDR3 size: 14 residues. Deletions cut 0 bases from V and 5 bases from J, with 10 bases between. For the CDR3, the DNA is TGTGCCAGCAGTTTATGGCCCGGGGGGACTGAAGCTTTCTTT. Residues: CASSLWPGGTEAFF. Full variable domain (rest looked up from reference TRBV28 and TRBJ1-1): DVKVTQSSRYLVKRTGEKVFLECVQDMDHENMFWYRQDPGLGLRLIYFSYDVKMKEKGDIPEGYSVSREKKERFSLILESASTNQTSMYLCASSLWPGGTEAFFGQGTRLTVV.

This clonotype has at least ten counts. The rearrangement joins TRBV11-1 to TRBJ2-5, with D maybe TRBD1 (6 bases). Looked up from germline, CDR1 is SGHAT and CDR2 is FQDESV (reference sequence). Trimming removed 5 bases from V and 4 bases from J, with 14 bases in between. The CDR3 extends over 14 amino acids. As DNA, the CDR3 is TGTGCCAGCAGCCCCAGGGGTTTTGGAGAGACCCAGTACTTC. Its protein product is CASSPRGFGETQYF.

The sample holds a few counts of this clonotype. With a much larger clone just one base away, this may be a read error. J is TRBJ2-7 and V is TRBV2, with TRBD1 as a possible D gene (6 bases). The CDR3 has 13 amino acids. V was cut by 3 bases and J by 2 bases, with 8 bases left in between. Germline assignment: CDR1 SNHLY and CDR2 FYNNEI. The CDR3 DNA follows: TGTGCCAGCAGTGAGGGGGCCCCCTACGAGCAGTACTTC. Protein sequence: CASSEGAPYEQYF.

The chain links TRBV19 to TRBJ2-2; D call uncertain. Deletions cut 1 base from V and 8 bases from J, with 14 bases between. CDR1 and CDR2 from the germline V gene are LNHDA and SQIVND (reference sequence). This CDR3 has 15 amino acids. CDR3 sequence reads: CASSIANRGTGELFF. The CDR3 bases are TGTGCCAGTAGTATAGCTAACCGAGGAACTGGGGAGCTGTTTTTT. The full variable domain, in which reference TRBV19 and TRBJ2-2 provide the parts outside the CDR3, is DGGITQSPKYLFRKEGQNVTLSCEQNLNHDAMYWYRQDPGQGLRLIYYSQIVNDFQKGDIAEGYSVSREKKESFPLTVTSAQKNPTAFYLCASSIANRGTGELFFGEGSRLTVL.

To note about this clonotype: It may be a read error: a sequence one base away is much more abundant. CDR3 region: CASSPVREMYGYTF. As DNA, the CDR3 is TGTGCCAGCAGTCCCGTCAGGGAAATGTATGGCTACACCTTC. This chain links TRBV12-3 or TRBV12-4 with TRBJ1-2, with TRBD1 as a possible D gene (5 bases). Trimming stripped 5 bases from V and 5 bases from J, with 15 bases between. The CDR3 covers 14 residues.

This clonotype showed up many times. The chain carries TRBV29-1 and TRBJ1-1; D is ambiguous. Germline V gene sequence: CDR1 SQVTM, CDR2 ANQGSEA. Trimming removed 2 bases from V and 1 base from J, with 11 bases in between. This CDR3 comprises 14 residues. CDR3 sequence reads: CSVEPRAGNTEAFF. The CDR3, as DNA: TGCAGCGTTGAACCTAGGGCAGGGAACACTGAAGCTTTCTTT.

The rearrangement links TRBV3-1 to TRBJ2-7, with 14 nucleotides matching TRBD2. The ends lost 3 bases at V and 5 bases at J; junction bases unmatched: 6. The CDR3 sequence is 16 residues long. Per germline, CDR1 LGHDT and CDR2 YNNKEL (reference sequence). The CDR3 bases are TGTGCCAGCAGCCAGGATGGACTAGCGGGAGGCCACGAGCAGTACTTC. This encodes CASSQDGLAGGHEQYF.

Ten or more counts support this clonotype. The gene calls are TRBV4-3 and TRBJ1-2; 7 nucleotides align to TRBD1. Per the germline V gene, CDR1 is LGHNA and CDR2 is YSLEER. The CDR3 extends over 15 amino acids. Trimming took 3 bases from V and 3 from J; bases not matched to a gene: 7. The CDR3 DNA reads as TGCGCCAGCAGCCATCTACAGGGGAAGGACTATGGCTACACCTTC. Encoded protein: CASSHLQGKDYGYTF.

This clonotype was seen only a few times. The V call is TRBV19, the J call TRBJ2-7; D is perhaps TRBD1 or TRBD2 (7 bases each). Looked up from germline, CDR1 is LNHDA and CDR2 is SQIVND (reference sequence). Trimming cost V 5 bases and J 4 bases, with 15 bases left between them. The CDR3 is 14 amino acids. The DNA of the CDR3 is TGTGCCAGTAGTTCCCAGGGGGGGTTATACGAGCAGTACTTC. Translating gives CASSSQGGLYEQYF. Full variable domain (missing parts from reference TRBV19 and TRBJ2-7): DGGITQSPKYLFRKEGQNVTLSCEQNLNHDAMYWYRQDPGQGLRLIYYSQIVNDFQKGDIAEGYSVSREKKESFPLTVTSAQKNPTAFYLCASSSQGGLYEQYFGPGTRLTVT.